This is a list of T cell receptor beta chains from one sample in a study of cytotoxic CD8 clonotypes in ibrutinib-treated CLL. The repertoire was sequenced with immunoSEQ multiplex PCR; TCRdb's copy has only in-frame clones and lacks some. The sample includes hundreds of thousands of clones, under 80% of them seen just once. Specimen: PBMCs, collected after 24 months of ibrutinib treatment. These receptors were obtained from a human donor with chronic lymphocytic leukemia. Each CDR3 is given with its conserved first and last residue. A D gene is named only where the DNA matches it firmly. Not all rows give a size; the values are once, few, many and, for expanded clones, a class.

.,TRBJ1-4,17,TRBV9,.,TGTGCCAGCAGCCAGCCCCCCGGAGTGGGGGGCGGTGAAAAACTGTTTTTT,CASSQPPGVGGGEKLFF
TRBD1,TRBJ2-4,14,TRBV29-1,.,TGCAGCGCCGGACAGGGGGATTCCAAAAACATTCAGTACTTC,CSAGQGDSKNIQYF
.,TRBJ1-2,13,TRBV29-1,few,TGCAGCGGGGGTTCTGCAGCGAGTTATGGCTACACCTTC,CSGGSAASYGYTF
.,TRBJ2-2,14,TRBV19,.,TGTGCCACTACGACACCCCAGAACACCGGGGAGCTGTTTTTT,CATTTPQNTGELFF
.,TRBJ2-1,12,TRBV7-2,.,TGTGCCAGCAGCTTAGGGGCGGGTGCCATGTTCTTC,CASSLGAGAMFF
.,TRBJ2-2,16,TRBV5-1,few,TGCGCCAGCAGCTTGGGGGACCAACTCGGCACCGGGGAGCTGTTTTTT,CASSLGDQLGTGELFF
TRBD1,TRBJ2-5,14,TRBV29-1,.,TGCAGCGCCGGCCGTGCAGGGGGCGGGGAGACCCAGTACTTC,CSAGRAGGGETQYF
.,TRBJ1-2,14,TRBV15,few,TGTGCCACCAGCGTTTCCTTCGAGGGTTATGGCTACACCTTC,CATSVSFEGYGYTF
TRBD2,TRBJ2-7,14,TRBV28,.,TGTGCCAGCAGGGGACTAGCGGACTCCTACGAGCAGTACTTC,CASRGLADSYEQYF
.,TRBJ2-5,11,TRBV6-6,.,TGTGCCAGCAGTCCCACAGAGACCCAGTACTTC,CASSPTETQYF
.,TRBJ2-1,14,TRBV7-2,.,TGTGCCAGCAGCTCGAGGGTCCGAGGCAATGAGCAGTTCTTC,CASSSRVRGNEQFF
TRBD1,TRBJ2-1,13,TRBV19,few,TGTGCCAGTAGTACTCAGGGGGCCAATGAGCAGTTCTTC,CASSTQGANEQFF
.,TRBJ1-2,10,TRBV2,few,TGTGCCAGGGACATCGAGGGCTACACCTTC,CARDIEGYTF
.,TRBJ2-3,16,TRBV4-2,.,TGTGCCAGCAGCCAAGCGATGGGGACTAGCACAGATACGCAGTATTTT,CASSQAMGTSTDTQYF
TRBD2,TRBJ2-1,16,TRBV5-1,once,TGCGCCAGCAGCTTGGGACTAGCGGGAGCACACAATGAGCAGTTCTTC,CASSLGLAGAHNEQFF
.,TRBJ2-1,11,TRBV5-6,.,TGTGCCAGCAGCGTCGGGAGTGAGCAGTTCTTC,CASSVGSEQFF
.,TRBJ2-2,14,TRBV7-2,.,TGTGCCAGCAGCCCACAAAGCGGCACCGGGGAGCTGTTTTTT,CASSPQSGTGELFF
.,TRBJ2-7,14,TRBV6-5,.,TGTGCCAGCAGTTTGGCTAGCGTCTCCTACGAGCAGTACTTC,CASSLASVSYEQYF
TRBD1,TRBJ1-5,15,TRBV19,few,TGTGCCAGTAGTGGGGGACAGGGGGCGTCTCAGCCCCAGCATTTT,CASSGGQGASQPQHF
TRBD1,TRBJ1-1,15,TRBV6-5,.,TGTGCCAGCAGTTACCTGGTCAGGGGGGCTTTGGTGGGTTTCTTT,CASSYLVRGALVGFF
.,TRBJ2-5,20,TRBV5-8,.,TGTGCCAGCAGCGGCCCCTTGGGGGTTCTGATCGGGAGAGGGTCTGAGACCCAGTACTTC,CASSGPLGVLIGRGSETQYF
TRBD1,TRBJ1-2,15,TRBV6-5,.,TGTGCCAGCAGGGGGACAGCTCAATTTAACTATGGCTACACCTTC,CASRGTAQFNYGYTF
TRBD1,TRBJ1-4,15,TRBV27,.,TGTGCCAGCAGTCTCCGACAGGGCCCCAATGAAAAACTGTTTTTT,CASSLRQGPNEKLFF